This T cell receptor beta chain is from a study of CD8 T cells in ankylosing spondylitis. Whole-study findings and limits: Clones linked to disease were reported to show significant enrichment in matched ankylosing spondylitis synovial fluid. Disease-associated clonotypes exhibited CD8+ identity and were relatively infrequent in peripheral blood. In ankylosing spondylitis blood, a motif of roughly eight highly homologous TCR beta variants appeared characteristic.

Generation of TCR beta libraries employed quantitative 5'-RACE incorporating molecular barcodes. TCRdb called the 5' RACE reads again in MiXCR, with one record for every CDR3 protein. The repertoire has a few hundred thousand distinct CDR3 sequences, roughly 8% of them found once; the top ten carry 14% to 15%. Germline V gene data show CDR1 as KGHDR and CDR2 as SFDVKD. This CDR3 is built from 15 residues. V was pared by 3 bases and J by 2 bases, with 10 bases between. This clonotype occurred many times. The antigen is unknown. This clonotype was sampled from a male donor with ankylosing spondylitis. Specimen: blood, either unsorted or a sorted T cell fraction (not recorded which). V and J are TRBV24-1 and TRBJ2-1; no reliable D call. CDR3 protein: CATSDRLAPYNEQFF. The CDR3, as DNA: TGTGCCACCAGTGATCGCTTGGCTCCCTACAATGAGCAGTTCTTC.